This T cell receptor beta chain emerged from a study of T cells after somatic rescue of genetic block. This CDR3 is built from 13 residues. Germline assignment: CDR1 SGHNT and CDR2 YYREEE (reference sequence). Trimming took off 4 bases at V and 1 base at J, with 9 bases between the two ends. Clones were sequenced by immunoSEQ multiplex PCR, and TCRdb holds only the in-frame ones, with some missing. The top ten hold about 29% of the sample, which has approximately 14,000 clones, about three quarters seen once. This TCR derives from a man aged 18 to 30. What was sequenced was peripheral blood mononuclear cells (PBMCs). The V call is TRBV5-4, the J call TRBJ2-7, with D possibly matching TRBD2 (5 bases). As DNA, the CDR3 is TGTGCCAGCAGCCTCAGGACTTCCTACGAGCAGTACTTC. Protein product: CASSLRTSYEQYF.